This passage covers 24 T cell receptor beta chains from one sample sequenced in a study of blood T cells in healthy people across ages. The authors ran a second PCR of roughly 6 to 11 cycles using a sample-barcoded 5' primer and a J-beta primer mix. TCRdb passed the 5' RACE reads through MiXCR, listing each CDR3 protein once. The table shows 1,800,000 or so distinct CDR3 sequences, with roughly two fifths occurring only once. Sequencing was done on a sample of blood. The source is a human donor in good health.

This clonotype has only one observation. The chain is built from TRBV29-1 and TRBJ1-5; the D is unclear. Trimming took 8 bases from V and 0 from J, leaving 14 bases between them. This CDR3 is 14 amino acids long. Looked up from germline, CDR1 is SQVTM and CDR2 is ANQGSEA. The CDR3 sequence is CSTNDGYSNQPQHF. CDR3 nucleotides: TGCAGCACTAACGACGGTTATAGCAATCAGCCCCAGCATTTT.

This clonotype was counted at least ten times. The chain couples TRBV10-3 to TRBJ2-6; no firm D call. Trimming pared 4 bases from V and 2 bases from J, leaving 9 bases between. Germline CDR1 ENHRY, CDR2 SYGVKD. The CDR3 length is 15 residues. The CDR3: CAISAELTGANVLTF. DNA of the CDR3: TGTGCCATCAGTGCGGAGCTAACTGGGGCCAACGTCCTGACTTTC.

In its sample, this clonotype was seen a few times. This chain uses TRBV29-1 with TRBJ1-2; 7 positions agree with TRBD1. Per the germline V gene, CDR1 is SQVTM and CDR2 is ANQGSEA. The CDR3 runs 13 residues. V lost 7 bases, J lost 5 bases, and 10 bases stayed unmatched. The CDR3 is CSAPGQNTYGYTF. The CDR3 DNA is TGCAGCGCTCCGGGACAGAACACATATGGCTACACCTTC.

The J gene is TRBJ2-3, the V gene TRBV28, with a weak D call TRBD2 (6 bases). CDR1 and CDR2 from the germline V gene are MDHEN and SYDVKM. CDR3 length: 16 residues. V lost 6 bases, J lost 2 bases, and 18 bases lay in between. CDR3 sequence (DNA): TGTGCCAGCAGGGGAGGACTGCCCGTTTCCACAGATACGCAGTATTTT. Translated: CASRGGLPVSTDTQYF.

The gene calls are TRBV10-2 and TRBJ2-7; D is unclear. This CDR3 comprises 13 residues. Between the trimmed V and J ends, which lost 3 bases and 0 bases, there was a span of 6 bases. CDR1 WSHSY and CDR2 SAAADI come from the germline V gene. The CDR3 nucleotides are TGCGCCAGCAGTGAAGAGATCTCCTACGAGCAGTACTTC. Its protein is CASSEEISYEQYF.

The sample holds a few counts of this clonotype. The chain recombines TRBV20-1 with TRBJ1-1; 8 bases map to TRBD1. This CDR3 has 14 residues. Looked up from germline, CDR1 is DFQATT and CDR2 is SNEGSKA (reference sequence). Losses at the gene ends were 6 bases for V and 3 bases for J; bases not matched to a gene: 9. The CDR3 is CSAKTDRADTEAFF. The CDR3 nucleotides read TGCAGTGCCAAGACGGACAGGGCGGACACTGAAGCTTTCTTT.

This chain links TRBV21-1 with TRBJ2-7; the tabulated D call, TRBD1, remains unverified against the DNA. TRBV21-1 is an annotated pseudogene. The CDR3 has 16 residues. CDR3 sequence (DNA): TGTGCCAGCAGCAAACGCGCGCGGGGGCCGTCCTACGAGCAGTACTTC. Protein product: CASSKRARGPSYEQYF.

The chain combines TRBV24-1 with TRBJ2-6; D unresolved. The CDR3 covers 17 residues. Trimming removed 1 base at V and 0 bases at J, with 9 bases between. Germline CDR1 KGHDR, CDR2 SFDVKD. CDR3 coding DNA: TGTGCCACCAGTGATTTTACCGCCAGCTCTGGGGCCAACGTCCTGACTTTC. It encodes CATSDFTASSGANVLTF.

This clonotype was found a few times. This chain links TRBV15 with TRBJ1-2; D is uncertain. Germline V gene sequence: CDR1 LNHNV, CDR2 YYDKDF (reference sequence). The CDR3 contains 13 residues. Between the trimmed V and J ends, which lost 0 bases and 12 bases, there was a span of 14 bases. In DNA form, the CDR3 reads TGTGCCACCAGCAGAGATAAAATTTCCCGTAACACCTTC. Protein: CATSRDKISRNTF. The whole variable domain, filled in from reference TRBV15 and TRBJ1-2, reads DAMVIQNPRYQVTQFGKPVTLSCSQTLNHNVMYWYQQKSSQAPKLLFHYYDKDFNNEADTPDNFQSRRPNTSFCFLDIRSPGLGDTAMYLCATSRDKISRNTFGSGTRLTVV.

This clonotype has just a few counts. The rearrangement links TRBV5-1 to TRBJ2-7; D is possibly TRBD2 (6 bases). The DNA matches TRBJ2-4 better at its end, which makes the J call doubtful. Germline V gene lookup returns CDR1 SGHRS and CDR2 YFSETQ. The CDR3 runs 15 residues. This CDR3 is CASSINSQGLHIQYF. The CDR3 DNA follows: TGCGCCAGCAGTATAAATAGTCAGGGACTCCACATTCAGTACTTC.

The chain links TRBV9 to TRBJ2-1; no firm D call. The CDR3 has 13 residues. Per the germline V gene, CDR1 is SGDLS and CDR2 is YYNGEE. Trimming removed 0 bases from V and 6 bases from J, with 7 bases in between. This chain's CDR3 is CASSVGGFNEQFF. Written as DNA, the CDR3 is TGTGCCAGCAGCGTAGGGGGTTTCAATGAGCAGTTCTTC.

The gene calls are TRBV7-6 and TRBJ1-1, with 7 bases that match TRBD1. Germline CDR1 reads SGHVS; CDR2 reads FNYEAQ. This CDR3 comprises 14 residues. The V and J ends lost 10 bases and 1 base, in that order; junction bases with no gene match: 9. The CDR3 sequence is CATRGSGGNTEAFF. CDR3 nucleotide sequence: TGTGCCACCAGGGGGTCTGGTGGGAACACTGAAGCTTTCTTT.

The chain recombines TRBV12-3 or TRBV12-4 with TRBJ2-1; D is ambiguous. The CDR3 sequence is 12 residues long. The V end lost 5 bases, the J end lost 6 bases, and 8 bases lay between the germline ends. The CDR3 here is CASSRISNEQFF. CDR3 DNA: TGTGCCAGCAGTCGTATTTCCAATGAGCAGTTCTTC.

The chain is built from TRBV6-5 and TRBJ1-2; TRBD1 matches at 7 bases. Germline CDR1 and CDR2: MNHEY and SVGAGI. V lost 6 bases to trimming and J lost 0 bases; unmatched junction nucleotides: 7. The CDR3 loop spans 15 amino acids. This CDR3 is CASSRTGVANYGYTF. As DNA, the CDR3 is TGTGCCAGCAGCCGAACAGGGGTAGCTAACTATGGCTACACCTTC.

A few counts support this clonotype. This chain uses TRBV20-1 with TRBJ1-2; D possibly corresponds to TRBD1 (6 bases). Germline V CDR1 and CDR2: DFQATT, SNEGSKA (reference sequence). V dropped 3 bases and J dropped 3 bases, with 11 bases sitting between them. The CDR3 consists of 13 residues. CDR3 residues: CSASEGGDYGYTF. The CDR3 nucleotides are TGCAGTGCTAGTGAGGGGGGCGACTATGGCTACACCTTC.

Comments on this clonotype: This may be a read error, as it is one base from a much larger clone. This chain links TRBV29-1 with TRBJ2-4, with TRBD1 as a possible D gene (6 bases). There are 11 residues in the CDR3. V lost 6 bases to trimming and J lost 13 bases, with 16 bases between them. Per the germline V gene, CDR1 is SQVTM and CDR2 is ANQGSEA. CDR3 bases: TGCAGCGTCGCAGGGGTTAGTGAGCAGTACTTC. It encodes CSVAGVSEQYF. Full variable domain (rest looked up from reference TRBV29-1 and TRBJ2-4): SAVISQKPSRDICQRGTSLTIQCQVDSQVTMMFWYRQQPGQSLTLIATANQGSEATYESGFVIDKFPISRPNLTFSTLTVSNMSPEDSSIYLCSVAGVSEQYFGAGTRLSVL.

This clonotype has just a few counts. V is TRBV6-5 and J is TRBJ2-4, with a tentative D call TRBD1 (6 bases). This CDR3 comprises 15 residues. V was pared by 4 bases and J by 0 bases, with 10 bases between. The germline V gene encodes CDR1 MNHEY and CDR2 SVGAGI. CDR3 amino acids: CASSSGELAKNIQYF. DNA of the CDR3: TGTGCCAGCAGTTCAGGGGAGCTAGCCAAAAACATTCAGTACTTC.

The chain uses TRBV29-1 and TRBJ2-3; a weak D match, TRBD2 (5 bases). V was clipped by 6 bases and J by 0 bases, with 19 bases between them. The CDR3 spans 16 residues. From germline, CDR1 is SQVTM and CDR2 ANQGSEA. This chain's CDR3 is CSVKVRLTGSTDTQYF. As DNA, the CDR3 is TGCAGCGTCAAAGTCCGGCTAACGGGGAGCACAGATACGCAGTATTTT.

This clonotype appeared a few times. V is TRBV6-6 and J is TRBJ2-5; a possible D gene is TRBD2 (7 bases). The CDR3 has 16 amino acids. V lost 7 bases and J 7 bases, leaving 25 bases between the germline ends. Per germline, CDR1 MNHNY and CDR2 SVGAGI (reference sequence). As DNA, the CDR3 is TGTGCCAGCACTATTATGGGGGGGGCGCCCGGGGGGACCCAGTACTTC. It translates to CASTIMGGAPGGTQYF.

V usage is TRBV25-1 and J usage is TRBJ1-2, with D possibly TRBD1 on 6 matching bases. CDR3 length: 12 residues. The germline V and J ends were trimmed by 8 bases and 0 bases, with 7 bases remaining between them. CDR1 MGHDK and CDR2 SYGVNS come from the germline V gene. This CDR3 reads CASGGPNYGYTF. Here the CDR3 DNA reads TGTGCCAGCGGGGGGCCTAACTATGGCTACACCTTC.

The chain carries TRBV10-3 and TRBJ2-7, with D perhaps assigned TRBD1 or TRBD2 (5 bases each). Trimming pared 8 bases from V and 2 bases from J, leaving 13 bases between. This CDR3 has 13 residues. Germline-derived CDR1 and CDR2 are ENHRY and SYGVKD. CDR3 residues: CAIGRDGAYEQYF. The CDR3 coding sequence is TGTGCCATCGGCCGGGACGGAGCCTACGAGCAGTACTTC.

The rearrangement links TRBV5-6 to TRBJ1-2; D perhaps matches TRBD1 (5 bases). The CDR3 runs 15 residues. Per the germline V gene, CDR1 is SGHDT and CDR2 is YYEEEE. V lost 4 bases and J lost 3, with 16 bases in between. DNA of the CDR3: TGTGCCAGCAGCCCAAGACAGCGACTCTACTATGGCTACACCTTC. This translates into CASSPRQRLYYGYTF.

This clonotype has only a few counts. V gene TRBV7-2 combines with J gene TRBJ2-1, with unresolved D. The CDR3 covers 12 residues. Germline V gene lookup returns CDR1 SGHTA and CDR2 FQGNSA. Trimming shortened V by 5 bases and J by 8 bases, and 10 bases separated the two germline ends. In nucleotides, the CDR3 is TGTGCCAGCAGCCCCTTTAGTGATGAGCAGTTCTTC. Encoded protein: CASSPFSDEQFF.

The V and J genes are TRBV20-1 and TRBJ1-1, with D uncertain. V shed 0 bases and J shed 3 bases, with 20 bases lying between them. The length of the CDR3 is 17 residues. Looked up from germline, CDR1 is DFQATT and CDR2 is SNEGSKA (reference sequence). The CDR3 sequence: CSARDFRKKGLDTEAFF. DNA for the CDR3: TGCAGTGCTAGAGATTTCAGGAAGAAAGGGTTGGACACTGAAGCTTTCTTT.